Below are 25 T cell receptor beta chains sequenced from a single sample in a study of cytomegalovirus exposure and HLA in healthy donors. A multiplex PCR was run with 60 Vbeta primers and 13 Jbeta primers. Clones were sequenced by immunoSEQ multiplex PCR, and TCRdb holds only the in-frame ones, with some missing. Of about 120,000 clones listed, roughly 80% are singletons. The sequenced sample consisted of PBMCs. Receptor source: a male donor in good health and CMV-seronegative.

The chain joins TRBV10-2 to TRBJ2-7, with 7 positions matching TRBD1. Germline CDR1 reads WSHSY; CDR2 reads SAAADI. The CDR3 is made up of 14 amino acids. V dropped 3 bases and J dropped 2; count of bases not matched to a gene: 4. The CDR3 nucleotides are TGCGCCAGCAGTGAAGCAGGGGGACCCTACGAGCAGTACTTC. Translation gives CASSEAGGPYEQYF.

The DNA for the CDR3 is TGTGCCAGCACCTGGACAGGGTTTAACACTGAAGCTTTCTTT. This gives the protein CASTWTGFNTEAFF. V gene TRBV7-2 combines with J gene TRBJ1-1, with 8 bases aligning to TRBD1. The V segment lost 7 bases and the J segment 2 bases; nucleotides outside the gene matches: 6. This CDR3 contains 14 residues. CDR1 is SGHTA, CDR2 FQGNSA, per germline.

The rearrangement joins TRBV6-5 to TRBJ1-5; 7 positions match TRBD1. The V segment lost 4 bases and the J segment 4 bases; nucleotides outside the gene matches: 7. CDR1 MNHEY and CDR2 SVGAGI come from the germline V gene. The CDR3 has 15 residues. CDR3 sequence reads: CASSSPRQGNQPQHF. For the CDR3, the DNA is TGTGCCAGCAGTTCCCCTCGACAGGGAAATCAGCCCCAGCATTTT.

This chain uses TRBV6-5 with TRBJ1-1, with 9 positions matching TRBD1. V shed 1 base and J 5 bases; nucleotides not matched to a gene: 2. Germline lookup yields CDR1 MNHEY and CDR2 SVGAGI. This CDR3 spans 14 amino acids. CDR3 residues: CASSYYGTGTEAFF. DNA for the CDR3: TGTGCCAGCAGTTACTATGGGACAGGGACTGAAGCTTTCTTT.

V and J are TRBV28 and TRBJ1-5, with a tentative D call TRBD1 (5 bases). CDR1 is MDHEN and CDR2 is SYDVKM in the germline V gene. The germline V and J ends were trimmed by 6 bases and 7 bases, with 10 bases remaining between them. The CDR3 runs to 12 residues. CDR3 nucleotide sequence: TGTGCCAGCAGGGAGGGGATCCAGCCCCAGCATTTT. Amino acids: CASREGIQPQHF.

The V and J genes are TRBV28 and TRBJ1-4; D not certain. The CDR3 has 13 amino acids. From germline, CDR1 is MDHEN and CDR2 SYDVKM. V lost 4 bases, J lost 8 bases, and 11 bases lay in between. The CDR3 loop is CASSSGSREKLFF. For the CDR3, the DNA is TGTGCCAGCAGTTCCGGGTCAAGGGAAAAACTGTTTTTT.

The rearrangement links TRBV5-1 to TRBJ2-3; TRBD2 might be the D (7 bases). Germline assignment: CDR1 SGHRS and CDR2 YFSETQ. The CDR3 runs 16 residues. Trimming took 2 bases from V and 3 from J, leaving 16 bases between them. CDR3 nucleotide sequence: TGCGCCAGCAGCTTTGGGGGGGCGGCAAGAACAGATACGCAGTATTTT. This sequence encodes CASSFGGAARTDTQYF.

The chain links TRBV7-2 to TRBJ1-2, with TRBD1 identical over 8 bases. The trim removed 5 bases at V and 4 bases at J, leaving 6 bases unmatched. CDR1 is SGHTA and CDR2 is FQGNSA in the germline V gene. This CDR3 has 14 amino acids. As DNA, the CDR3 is TGTGCCAGCAGCGTACAAACAGGGGGCTATGGCTACACCTTC. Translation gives CASSVQTGGYGYTF.

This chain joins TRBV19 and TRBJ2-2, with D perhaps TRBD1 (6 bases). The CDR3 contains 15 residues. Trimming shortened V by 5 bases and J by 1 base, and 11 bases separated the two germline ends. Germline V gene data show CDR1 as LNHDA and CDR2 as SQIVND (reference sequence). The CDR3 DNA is TGTGCCAGTAGTGGGGGCGGTAGGAACACCGGGGAGCTGTTTTTT. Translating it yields CASSGGGRNTGELFF.

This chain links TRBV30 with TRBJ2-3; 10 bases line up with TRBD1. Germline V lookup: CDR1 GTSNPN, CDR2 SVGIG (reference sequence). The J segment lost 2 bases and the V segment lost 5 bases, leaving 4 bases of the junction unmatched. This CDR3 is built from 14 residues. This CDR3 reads CAWHDRGPTDTQYF. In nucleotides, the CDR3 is TGTGCCTGGCACGACAGGGGGCCCACAGATACGCAGTATTTT.

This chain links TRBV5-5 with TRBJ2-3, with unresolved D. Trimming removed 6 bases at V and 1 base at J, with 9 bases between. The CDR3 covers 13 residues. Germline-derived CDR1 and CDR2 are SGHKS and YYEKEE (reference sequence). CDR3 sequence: CASTISGTDTQYF. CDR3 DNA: TGTGCCAGCACCATAAGCGGCACAGATACGCAGTATTTT.

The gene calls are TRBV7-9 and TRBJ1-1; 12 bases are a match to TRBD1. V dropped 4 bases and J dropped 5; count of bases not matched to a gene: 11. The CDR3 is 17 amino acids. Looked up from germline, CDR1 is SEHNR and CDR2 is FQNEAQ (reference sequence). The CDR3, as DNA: TGTGCCAGCAGCTCCCCTCCGGGACAGGGGGCTGGGACTGAAGCTTTCTTT. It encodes CASSSPPGQGAGTEAFF.

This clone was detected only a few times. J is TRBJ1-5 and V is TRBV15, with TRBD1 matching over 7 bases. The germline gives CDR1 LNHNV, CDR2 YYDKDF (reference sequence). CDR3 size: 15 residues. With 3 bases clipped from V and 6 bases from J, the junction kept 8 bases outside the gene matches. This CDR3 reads CATSSTTGPAQPQHF. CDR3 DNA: TGTGCCACCAGCAGTACGACAGGGCCAGCTCAGCCCCAGCATTTT.

The CDR3 sequence: CASSWAGADTEAFF. CDR3 sequence (DNA): TGTGCCAGCAGTTGGGCGGGGGCTGACACTGAAGCTTTCTTT. The genes are TRBV27 and TRBJ1-1; D is possibly TRBD1 (6 bases). Germline V gene sequence: CDR1 MNHEY, CDR2 SMNVEV (reference sequence). Trimming left V 4 bases short and J 3 bases short, with 12 bases between. The CDR3 is made up of 14 amino acids.

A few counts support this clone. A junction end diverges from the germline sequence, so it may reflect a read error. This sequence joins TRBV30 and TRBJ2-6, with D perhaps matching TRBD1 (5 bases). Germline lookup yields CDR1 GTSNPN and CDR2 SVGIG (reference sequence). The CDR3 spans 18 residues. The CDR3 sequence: CAWSVIALFRSGANGLTF. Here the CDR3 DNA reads TGTGCCTGGAGTGTAATTGCTCTTTTTCGATCTGGGGCCAACGGCCTGACTTTC.

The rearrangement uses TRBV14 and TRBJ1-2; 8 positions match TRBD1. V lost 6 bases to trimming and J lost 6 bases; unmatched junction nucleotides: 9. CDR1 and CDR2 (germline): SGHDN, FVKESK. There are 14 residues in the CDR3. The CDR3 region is CASSPLDRVNGYTF. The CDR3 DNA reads TGTGCCAGCAGTCCATTGGACAGGGTAAATGGCTACACCTTC.

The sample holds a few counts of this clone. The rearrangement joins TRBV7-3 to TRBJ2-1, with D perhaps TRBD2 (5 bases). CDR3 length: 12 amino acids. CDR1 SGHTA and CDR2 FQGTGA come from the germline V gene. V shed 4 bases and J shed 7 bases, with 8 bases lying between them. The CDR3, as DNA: TGTGCCAGCAGCTCAGGCGGGAATGAGCAGTTCTTC. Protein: CASSSGGNEQFF.

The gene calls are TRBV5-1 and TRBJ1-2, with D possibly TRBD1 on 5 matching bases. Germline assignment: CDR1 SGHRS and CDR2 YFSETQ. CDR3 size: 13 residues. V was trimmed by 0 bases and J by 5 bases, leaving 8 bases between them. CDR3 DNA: TGCGCCAGCAGCTTGGGACAGTCTTATGGCTACACCTTC. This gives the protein CASSLGQSYGYTF.

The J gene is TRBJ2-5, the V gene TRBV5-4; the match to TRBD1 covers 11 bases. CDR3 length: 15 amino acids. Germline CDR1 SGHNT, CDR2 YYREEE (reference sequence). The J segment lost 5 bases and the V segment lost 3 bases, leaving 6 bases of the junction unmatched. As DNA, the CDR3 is TGTGCCAGCAGCTACGGGACAGGGGGTTCGGAGACCCAGTACTTC. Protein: CASSYGTGGSETQYF.

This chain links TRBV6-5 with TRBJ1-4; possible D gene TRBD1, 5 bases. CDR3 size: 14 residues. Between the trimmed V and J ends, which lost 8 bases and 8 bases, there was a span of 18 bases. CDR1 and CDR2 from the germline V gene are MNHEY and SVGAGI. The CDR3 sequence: CASGRLGGKEKLFF. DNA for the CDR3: TGTGCCAGCGGGCGCCTCGGGGGAAAAGAAAAACTGTTTTTT.

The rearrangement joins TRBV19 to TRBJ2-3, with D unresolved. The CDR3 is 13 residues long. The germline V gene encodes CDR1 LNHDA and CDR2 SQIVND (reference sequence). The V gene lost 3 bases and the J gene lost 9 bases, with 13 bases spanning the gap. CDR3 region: CASSIPFPSTQYF. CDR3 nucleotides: TGTGCCAGTAGTATTCCCTTCCCGAGCACGCAGTATTTT. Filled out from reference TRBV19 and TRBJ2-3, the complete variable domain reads DGGITQSPKYLFRKEGQNVTLSCEQNLNHDAMYWYRQDPGQGLRLIYYSQIVNDFQKGDIAEGYSVSREKKESFPLTVTSAQKNPTAFYLCASSIPFPSTQYFGPGTRLTVL.

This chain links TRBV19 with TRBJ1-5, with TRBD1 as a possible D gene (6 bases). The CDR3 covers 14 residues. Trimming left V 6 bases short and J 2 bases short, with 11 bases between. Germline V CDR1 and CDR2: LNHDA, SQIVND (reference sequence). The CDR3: CASRNYRGNQPQHF. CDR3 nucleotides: TGTGCCAGTAGGAATTACAGGGGCAATCAGCCCCAGCATTTT.

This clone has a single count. This CDR3 reads CASSLGLAGGAHEQFF. DNA for the CDR3: TGTGCCAGCAGCTTGGGACTAGCGGGAGGAGCCCATGAGCAGTTCTTC. The rearrangement links TRBV5-4 to TRBJ2-1; 13 bases align to TRBD2. CDR1 is SGHNT, CDR2 YYREEE, per germline (reference sequence). The CDR3 has 16 residues. Losses at the gene ends were 0 bases for V and 8 bases for J; bases not matched to a gene: 5. The entire variable domain, with the rest obtained from reference TRBV5-4 and TRBJ2-1, is as follows: ETGVTQSPTHLIKTRGQQVTLRCSSQSGHNTVSWYQQALGQGPQFIFQYYREEENGRGNFPPRFSGLQFPNYSSELNVNALELDDSALYLCASSLGLAGGAHEQFFGPGTRLTVL.

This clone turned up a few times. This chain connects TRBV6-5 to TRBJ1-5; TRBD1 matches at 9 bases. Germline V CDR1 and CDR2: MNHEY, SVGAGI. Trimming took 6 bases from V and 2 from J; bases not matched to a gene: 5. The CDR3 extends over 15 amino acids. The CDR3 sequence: CASRLDRGRNQPQHF. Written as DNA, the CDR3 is TGTGCCAGCAGACTGGACAGGGGCCGCAATCAGCCCCAGCATTTT.

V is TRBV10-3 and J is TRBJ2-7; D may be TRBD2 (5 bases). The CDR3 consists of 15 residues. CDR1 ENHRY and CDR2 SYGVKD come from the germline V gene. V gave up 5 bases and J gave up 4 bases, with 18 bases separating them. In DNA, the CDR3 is TGTGCCATCAGTCCTAGCACTAGTAATATATACGAGCAGTACTTC. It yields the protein CAISPSTSNIYEQYF.